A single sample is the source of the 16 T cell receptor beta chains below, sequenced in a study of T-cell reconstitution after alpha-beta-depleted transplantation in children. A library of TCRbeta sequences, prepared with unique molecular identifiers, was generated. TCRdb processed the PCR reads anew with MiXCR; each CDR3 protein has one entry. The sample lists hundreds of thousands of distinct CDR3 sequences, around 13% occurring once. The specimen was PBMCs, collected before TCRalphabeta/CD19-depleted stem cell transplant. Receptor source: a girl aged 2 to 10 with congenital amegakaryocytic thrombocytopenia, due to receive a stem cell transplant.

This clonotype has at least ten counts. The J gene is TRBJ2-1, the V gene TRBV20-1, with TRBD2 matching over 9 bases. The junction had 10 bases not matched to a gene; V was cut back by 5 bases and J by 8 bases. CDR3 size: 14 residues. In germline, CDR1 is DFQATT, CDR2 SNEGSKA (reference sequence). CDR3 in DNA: TGCAGTGCTGAGTCCGGGACTAGCAACTATGAGCAGTTCTTC. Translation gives CSAESGTSNYEQFF.

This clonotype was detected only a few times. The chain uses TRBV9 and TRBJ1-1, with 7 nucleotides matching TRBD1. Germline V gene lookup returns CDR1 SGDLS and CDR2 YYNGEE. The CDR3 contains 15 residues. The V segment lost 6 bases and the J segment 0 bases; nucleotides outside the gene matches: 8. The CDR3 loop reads CASTFLGQLNTEAFF. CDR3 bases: TGTGCCAGCACCTTCTTGGGACAGCTGAACACTGAAGCTTTCTTT.

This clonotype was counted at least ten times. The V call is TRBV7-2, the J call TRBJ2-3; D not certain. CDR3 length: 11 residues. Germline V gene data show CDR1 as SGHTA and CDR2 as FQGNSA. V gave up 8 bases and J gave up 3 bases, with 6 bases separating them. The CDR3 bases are TGTGCCAGCGCGAGTACAGATACGCAGTATTTT. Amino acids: CASASTDTQYF.

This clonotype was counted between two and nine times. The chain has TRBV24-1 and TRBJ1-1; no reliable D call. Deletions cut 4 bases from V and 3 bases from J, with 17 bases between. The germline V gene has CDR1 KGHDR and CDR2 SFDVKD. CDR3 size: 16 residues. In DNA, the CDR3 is TGTGCCACCAGTGAATGGGTCAGGAGGAAGGACACTGAAGCTTTCTTT. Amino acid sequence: CATSEWVRRKDTEAFF.

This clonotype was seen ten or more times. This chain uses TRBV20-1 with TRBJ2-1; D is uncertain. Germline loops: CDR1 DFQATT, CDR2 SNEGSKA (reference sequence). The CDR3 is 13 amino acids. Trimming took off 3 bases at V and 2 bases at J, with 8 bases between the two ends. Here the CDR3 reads CSARDLTYNEQFF. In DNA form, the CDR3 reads TGCAGTGCTAGGGACCTGACCTACAATGAGCAGTTCTTC.

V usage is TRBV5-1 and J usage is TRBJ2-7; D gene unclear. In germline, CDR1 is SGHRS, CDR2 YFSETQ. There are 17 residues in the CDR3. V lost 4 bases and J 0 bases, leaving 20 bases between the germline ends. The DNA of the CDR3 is TGCGCCAGCAGCCCCCGAGGTTCGAGTTCAAGCTCCTACGAGCAGTACTTC. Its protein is CASSPRGSSSSSYEQYF.

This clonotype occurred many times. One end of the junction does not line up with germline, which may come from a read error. The CDR3 bases are TGTCCTAAAGGGGTGGGGACTGAAGCTTTCTTT. This translates into CPKGVGTEAFF. V is TRBV20-1 and J is TRBJ1-1; D is possibly TRBD1 (5 bases). Germline lookup yields CDR1 DFQATT and CDR2 SNEGSKA (reference sequence). The CDR3 extends over 11 amino acids.

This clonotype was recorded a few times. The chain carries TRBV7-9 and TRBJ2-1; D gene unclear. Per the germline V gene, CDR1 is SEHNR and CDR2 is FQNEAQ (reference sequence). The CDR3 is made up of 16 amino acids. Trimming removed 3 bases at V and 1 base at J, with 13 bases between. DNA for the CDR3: TGTGCCAGCAGCTTCCCGGTTAGTGGGTCCTACAATGAGCAGTTCTTC. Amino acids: CASSFPVSGSYNEQFF.

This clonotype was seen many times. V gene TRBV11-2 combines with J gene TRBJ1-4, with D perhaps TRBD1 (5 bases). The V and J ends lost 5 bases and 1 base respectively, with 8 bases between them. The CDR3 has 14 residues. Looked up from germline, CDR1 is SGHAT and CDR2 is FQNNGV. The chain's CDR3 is CASSPGGTNEKLFF. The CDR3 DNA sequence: TGTGCCAGCAGCCCTGGGGGAACTAATGAAAAACTGTTTTTT.

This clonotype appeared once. The CDR3 reads CAMSLGDPYEQYF. In nucleotides, the CDR3 is TGTGCCATGAGCTTGGGGGACCCCTACGAGCAGTACTTC. The rearrangement uses TRBV5-6 and TRBJ2-7, with D perhaps being TRBD1 or TRBD2 (5 bases each). CDR1 is SGHDT and CDR2 is YYEEEE in the germline V gene. There are 13 residues in the CDR3. Trimming stripped 9 bases from V and 2 bases from J, with 15 bases between.

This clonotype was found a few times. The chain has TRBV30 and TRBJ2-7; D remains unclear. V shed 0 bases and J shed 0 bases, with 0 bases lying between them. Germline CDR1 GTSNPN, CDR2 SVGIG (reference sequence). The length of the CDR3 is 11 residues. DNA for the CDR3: TGTGCCTGGAGTGTCTCCTACGAGCAGTACTTC. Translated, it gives CAWSVSYEQYF.

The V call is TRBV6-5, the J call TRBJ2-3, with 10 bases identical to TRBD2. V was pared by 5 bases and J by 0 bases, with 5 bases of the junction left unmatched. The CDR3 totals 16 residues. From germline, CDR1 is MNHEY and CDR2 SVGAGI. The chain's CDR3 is CASSLKREGSTDTQYF. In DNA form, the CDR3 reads TGTGCCAGCAGTCTCAAGCGGGAGGGAAGCACAGATACGCAGTATTTT.

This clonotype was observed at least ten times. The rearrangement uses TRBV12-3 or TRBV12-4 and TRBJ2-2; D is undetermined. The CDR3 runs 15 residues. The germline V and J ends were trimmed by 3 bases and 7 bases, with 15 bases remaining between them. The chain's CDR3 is CASSFTYLGGGELFF. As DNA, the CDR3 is TGTGCCAGCAGTTTCACATACCTGGGCGGCGGGGAGCTGTTTTTT.

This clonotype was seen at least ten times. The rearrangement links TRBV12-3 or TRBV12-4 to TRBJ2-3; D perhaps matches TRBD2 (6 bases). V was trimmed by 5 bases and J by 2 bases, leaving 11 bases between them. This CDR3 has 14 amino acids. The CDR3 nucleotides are TGTGCCAGCAGTGCGGGGACCTACACAGATACGCAGTATTTT. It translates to CASSAGTYTDTQYF.

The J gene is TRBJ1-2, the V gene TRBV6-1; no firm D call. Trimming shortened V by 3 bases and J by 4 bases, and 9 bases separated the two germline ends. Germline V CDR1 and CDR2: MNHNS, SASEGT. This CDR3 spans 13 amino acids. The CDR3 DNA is TGTGCCAGCAGTGATGGGGTTTCCTATGGCTACACCTTC. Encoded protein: CASSDGVSYGYTF.

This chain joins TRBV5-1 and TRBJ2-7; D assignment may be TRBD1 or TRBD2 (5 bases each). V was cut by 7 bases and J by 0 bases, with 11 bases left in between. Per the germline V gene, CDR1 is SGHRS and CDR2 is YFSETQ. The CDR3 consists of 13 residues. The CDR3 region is CASGGANSYEQYF. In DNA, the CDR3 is TGCGCCAGCGGGGGAGCGAACTCCTACGAGCAGTACTTC. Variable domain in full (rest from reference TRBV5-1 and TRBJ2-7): KAGVTQTPRYLIKTRGQQVTLSCSPISGHRSVSWYQQTPGQGLQFLFEYFSETQRNKGNFPGRFSGRQFSNSRSEMNVSTLELGDSALYLCASGGANSYEQYFGPGTRLTVT.